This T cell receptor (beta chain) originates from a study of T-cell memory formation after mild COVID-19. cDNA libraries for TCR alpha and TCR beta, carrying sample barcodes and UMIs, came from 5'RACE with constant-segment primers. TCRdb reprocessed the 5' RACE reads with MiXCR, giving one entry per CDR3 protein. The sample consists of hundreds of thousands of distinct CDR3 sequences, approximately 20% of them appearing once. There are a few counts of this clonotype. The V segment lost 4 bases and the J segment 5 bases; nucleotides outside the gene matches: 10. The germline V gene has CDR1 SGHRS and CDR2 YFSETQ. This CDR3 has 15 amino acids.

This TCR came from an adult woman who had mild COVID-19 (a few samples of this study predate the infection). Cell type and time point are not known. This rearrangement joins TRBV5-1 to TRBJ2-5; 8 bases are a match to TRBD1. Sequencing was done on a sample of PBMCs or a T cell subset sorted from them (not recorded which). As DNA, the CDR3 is TGCGCCAGCAGCCCAGGACAGGGTATATGGGAGACCCAGTACTTC. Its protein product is CASSPGQGIWETQYF.